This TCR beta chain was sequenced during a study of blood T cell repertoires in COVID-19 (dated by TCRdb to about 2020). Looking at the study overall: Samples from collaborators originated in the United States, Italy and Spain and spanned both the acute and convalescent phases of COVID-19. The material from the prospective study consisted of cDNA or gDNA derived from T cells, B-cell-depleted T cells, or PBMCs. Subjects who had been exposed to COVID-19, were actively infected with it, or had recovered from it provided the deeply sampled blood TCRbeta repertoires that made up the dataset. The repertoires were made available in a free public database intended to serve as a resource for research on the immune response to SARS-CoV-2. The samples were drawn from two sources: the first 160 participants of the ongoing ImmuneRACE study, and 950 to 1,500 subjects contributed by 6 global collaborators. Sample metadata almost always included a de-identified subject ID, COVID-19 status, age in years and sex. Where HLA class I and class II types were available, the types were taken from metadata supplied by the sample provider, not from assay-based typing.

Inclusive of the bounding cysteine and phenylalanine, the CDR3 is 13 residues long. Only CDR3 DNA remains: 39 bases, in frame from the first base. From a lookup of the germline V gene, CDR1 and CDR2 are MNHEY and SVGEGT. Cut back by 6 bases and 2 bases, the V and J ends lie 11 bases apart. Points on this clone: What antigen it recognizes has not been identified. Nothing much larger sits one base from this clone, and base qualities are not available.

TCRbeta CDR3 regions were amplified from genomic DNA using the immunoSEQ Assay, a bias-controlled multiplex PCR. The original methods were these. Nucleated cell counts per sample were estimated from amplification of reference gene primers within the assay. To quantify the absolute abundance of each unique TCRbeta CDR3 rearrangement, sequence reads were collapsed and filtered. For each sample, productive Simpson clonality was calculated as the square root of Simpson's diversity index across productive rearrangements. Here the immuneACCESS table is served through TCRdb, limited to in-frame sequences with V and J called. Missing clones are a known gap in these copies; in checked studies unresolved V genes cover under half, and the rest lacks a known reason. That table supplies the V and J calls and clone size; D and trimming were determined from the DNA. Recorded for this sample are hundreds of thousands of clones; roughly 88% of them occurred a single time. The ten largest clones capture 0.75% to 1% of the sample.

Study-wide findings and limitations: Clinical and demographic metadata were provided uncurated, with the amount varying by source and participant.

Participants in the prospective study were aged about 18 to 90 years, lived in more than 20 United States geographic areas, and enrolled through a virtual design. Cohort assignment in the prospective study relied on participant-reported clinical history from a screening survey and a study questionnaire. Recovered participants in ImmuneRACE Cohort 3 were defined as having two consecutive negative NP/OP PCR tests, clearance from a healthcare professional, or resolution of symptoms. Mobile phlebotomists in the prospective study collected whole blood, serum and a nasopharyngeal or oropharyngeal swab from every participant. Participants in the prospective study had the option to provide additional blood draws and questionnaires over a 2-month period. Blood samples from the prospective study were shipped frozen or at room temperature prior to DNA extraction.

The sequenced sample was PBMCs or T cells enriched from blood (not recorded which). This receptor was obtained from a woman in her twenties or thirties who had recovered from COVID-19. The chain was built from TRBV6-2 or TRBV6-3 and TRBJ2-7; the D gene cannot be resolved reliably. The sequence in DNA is TGTGCCAGCAGCCCAACAGAGACCTACGAGCAGTACTTC. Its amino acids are CASSPTETYEQYF.